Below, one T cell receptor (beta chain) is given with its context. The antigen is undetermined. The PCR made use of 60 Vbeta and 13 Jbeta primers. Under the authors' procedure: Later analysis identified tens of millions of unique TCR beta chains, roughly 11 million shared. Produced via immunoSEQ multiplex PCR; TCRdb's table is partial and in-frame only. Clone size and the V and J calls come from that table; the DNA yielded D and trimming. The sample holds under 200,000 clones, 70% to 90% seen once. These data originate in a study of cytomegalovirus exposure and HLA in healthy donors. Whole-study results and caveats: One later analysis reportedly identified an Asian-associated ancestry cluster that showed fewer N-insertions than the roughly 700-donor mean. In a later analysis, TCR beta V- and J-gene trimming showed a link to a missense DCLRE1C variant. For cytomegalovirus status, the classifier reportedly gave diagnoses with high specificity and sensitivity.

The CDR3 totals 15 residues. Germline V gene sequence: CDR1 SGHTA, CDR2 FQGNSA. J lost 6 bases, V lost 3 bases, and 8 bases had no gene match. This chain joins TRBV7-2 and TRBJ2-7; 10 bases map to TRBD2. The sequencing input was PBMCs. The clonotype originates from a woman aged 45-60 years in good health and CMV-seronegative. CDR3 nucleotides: TGTGCCAGCAGCTTCTCTAGCGGGAGTTCAGGCGAGCAGTACTTC. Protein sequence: CASSFSSGSSGEQYF.